The entry below describes one T cell receptor beta chain. It was with 60 Vbeta and 13 Jbeta primers that the PCR ran. The assay was immunoSEQ multiplex PCR, and TCRdb's table has in-frame clones only and misses some. The sample consists of about 190,000 clones, more than 75% of them appearing once. Donors had nominal health at sampling but likely had unrecorded immune exposures. The data are from a study of cytomegalovirus exposure and HLA in healthy donors. CDR1 is SNHLY, CDR2 FYNNEI, per germline. The CDR3 spans 15 residues. V lost 3 bases and J lost 7; bases outside the gene matches: 6. The chain employs TRBV2 and TRBJ2-1, with 10 bases identical to TRBD2. The sequenced material came from PBMCs. The receptor comes from a woman under 30 in good health and CMV-seronegative. The CDR3 bases are TGTGCCAGCAGTGAGGTACTAGCGGGACAGAATGAGCAGTTCTTC. Protein sequence: CASSEVLAGQNEQFF.